These 10 T cell receptor beta chains share one sample of origin, sequenced in a study of OX40 agonist ivuxolimab in advanced cancers. The table came from immunoSEQ multiplex PCR; TCRdb's copy has only in-frame clones and leaves some out. The table records 7,500 to 9,500 clones, over 60% of them present only once. Sequenced material: CD4+ or CD8+ T cells sorted from blood, taken in a trial of the OX40 agonist ivuxolimab. Receptor source: an adult with an advanced solid tumor such as melanoma, head and neck, liver or kidney cancer.

The rearrangement links TRBV7-8 to TRBJ2-4; D unresolved. Per the germline V gene, CDR1 is SGHVS and CDR2 is FQNEAQ. This CDR3 is built from 17 residues. The germline V and J ends were trimmed by 2 bases and 0 bases, with 14 bases remaining between them. CDR3: CASSLTPQPTAKNIQYF. CDR3 nucleotide sequence: TGTGCCAGCAGCTTAACCCCCCAGCCGACAGCCAAAAACATTCAGTACTTC.

This clone was observed once. The rearrangement joins TRBV5-5 to TRBJ2-2; a weak D match, TRBD1 (5 bases). This CDR3 has 19 amino acids. Germline loops: CDR1 SGHKS, CDR2 YYEKEE (reference sequence). V was cut by 2 bases and J by 5 bases, with 25 bases left in between. Written as DNA, the CDR3 is TGTGCCAGCAGCTTTAAGATTGGACAAATGGTGTACGAAACCGGGGAGCTGTTTTTT. Translation gives CASSFKIGQMVYETGELFF.

This clone occurred a few times. This likely traces to a read error, being one base from a far larger clone. The same CDR3 arises from other DNA sequences in this sample as well. This chain links TRBV9 with TRBJ2-7, with 9 bases that match TRBD2. Looked up from germline, CDR1 is SGDLS and CDR2 is YYNGEE. There are 15 residues in the CDR3. CDR3 sequence (DNA): TGCGCCAGCAGCGGGGGGCAAGGGGGCAGGGACGAGCAGTACTTC. Translation: CASSGGQGGRDEQYF.

The chain carries TRBV7-8 and TRBJ1-4; D might be TRBD1 (6 bases). The germline gives CDR1 SGHVS, CDR2 FQNEAQ. V was shortened by 5 bases and J by 5 bases, with 21 bases between the two germline ends. The CDR3 extends over 17 amino acids. CDR3 sequence reads: CASSIDFYRAHNEKLFF. CDR3 coding DNA: TGTGCCAGCAGCATCGACTTCTACAGGGCCCACAATGAAAAACTGTTTTTT.

The CDR3 protein is CASSPGTSGGVYEQYF. The DNA of the CDR3 is TGTGCCAGCAGTCCGGGGACTAGCGGGGGTGTCTACGAGCAGTACTTC. This rearrangement joins TRBV27 to TRBJ2-5; 14 nucleotides align to TRBD2. Near its end, the DNA agrees better with TRBJ2-7, so the J call may be wrong. CDR1 is MNHEY and CDR2 is SMNVEV in the germline V gene (reference sequence). This CDR3 has 16 residues.

This clone is categorized as medium-sized. V usage is TRBV6-1 and J usage is TRBJ1-2; D might be TRBD1 (5 bases). The CDR3 runs 15 residues. V lost 6 bases to trimming and J lost 4 bases, with 18 bases between them. CDR1 and CDR2 (germline): MNHNS, SASEGT. The CDR3 DNA reads TGTGCCAGCAGCGTACATACAGGCACTGCCTATGGCTACACCTTC. Translation: CASSVHTGTAYGYTF.

The chain is built from TRBV9 and TRBJ2-5; 13 nucleotides line up with TRBD2. With the DNA end fitting TRBJ2-7 better, the J assignment may be wrong. Germline lookup yields CDR1 SGDLS and CDR2 YYNGEE. The CDR3 is 15 residues long. The CDR3 sequence is CASSAGTSGTYEQYF. In nucleotides, the CDR3 is TGTGCCAGCAGCGCAGGGACTAGCGGGACCTACGAGCAGTACTTC.

This clone was counted once. This sequence joins TRBV5-4 and TRBJ1-3; no definite D call. Trimming removed 4 bases at V and 2 bases at J, with 13 bases between. The V gene's germline CDR1 is SGHNT and CDR2 YYREEE (reference sequence). This CDR3 comprises 15 residues. CDR3 sequence reads: CASSPDPFTGNTIYF. The DNA of the CDR3 is TGTGCCAGCAGCCCGGACCCTTTTACTGGAAACACCATATATTTT.

The chain has TRBV7-3 and TRBJ2-1; 9 bases are a match to TRBD2. The CDR3 sequence is 17 residues long. The germline CDR1 and CDR2 sequences are SGHTA and FQGTGA. The V gene end was trimmed by 0 bases and the J gene end by 0 bases; junction bases not matched to a gene: 3. CDR3 coding DNA: TGTGCCAGCAGCTTAACTAGCGGGAGTCACTCCTACAATGAGCAGTTCTTC. Encoded protein: CASSLTSGSHSYNEQFF. The complete variable domain, with remaining parts taken from reference TRBV7-3 and TRBJ2-1, reads GAGVSQTPSNKVTEKGKYVELRCDPISGHTALYWYRQSLGQGPEFLIYFQGTGAADDSGLPNDRFFAVRPEGSVSTLKIQRTERGDSAVYLCASSLTSGSHSYNEQFFGPGTRLTVL.

This clone was found once. V and J are TRBV27 and TRBJ2-7, with a weak D call TRBD2 (5 bases). The CDR3 is 15 amino acids. Trimming cost V 6 bases and J 4 bases, with 19 bases left between them. Germline CDR1 is MNHEY and CDR2 is SMNVEV (reference sequence). In DNA form, the CDR3 reads TGTGCCAGCAGCTCAGCGGCGGGTGTTGGATACGAGCAGTACTTC. It translates to CASSSAAGVGYEQYF.